The present T cell receptor beta chain was sequenced within a study of blood T cell repertoires in COVID-19. Germline CDR1 and CDR2: SGHTA and FQGNSA. The CDR3 runs 15 residues. V dropped 4 bases and J dropped 7; count of bases not matched to a gene: 6. In this sample, this clone turned up once. The table came from immunoSEQ multiplex PCR; TCRdb's copy has only in-frame clones and leaves some out. The repertoire consists of about 52,000 clones, with roughly 88% occurring once and the leading ten covering 20% to 25%. The source material was peripheral blood. The V gene is TRBV7-2, the J gene TRBJ1-5; 11 bases map to TRBD1. The TCR comes from a woman older than 75 with acute or convalescent COVID-19. The CDR3 sequence: CASSYAGTGGQPQHF. In DNA form, the CDR3 reads TGTGCCAGCAGCTATGCCGGGACAGGGGGGCAGCCCCAGCATTTT. The variable domain in full, completed from reference TRBV7-2 and TRBJ1-5, reads GAGVSQSPSNKVTEKGKDVELRCDPISGHTALYWYRQSLGQGLEFLIYFQGNSAPDKSGLPSDRFSAERTGGSVSTLTIQRTQQEDSAVYLCASSYAGTGGQPQHFGDGTRLSIL.